This T cell receptor (beta chain) is from a study of shared clonotypes between healthy human individuals. For the study at large: Donor composition was a couple of women and three men, aged 18 to 49.

Trimming took 3 bases from V and 7 from J; bases not matched to a gene: 7. CDR3 length equals 14 residues. CDR1 is WNHNN and CDR2 is SYGVQD in the germline V gene (reference sequence). Regarding the study as a whole: Non-shared clonotypes were found to have lower generation probabilities than the clonotypes that were shared by all four of the sorted-subset donors.

Notes on this clone: The antigen is not known.

Data came from immunoSEQ multiplex PCR; TCRdb stores just in-frame clones and leaves some out. The sample yields under 1,100,000 clones, under 80% seen once. Source material: memory CD4+ T cells sorted from blood. Subset meaning: CD45RA-negative fraction. This sequence joins TRBV10-1 and TRBJ2-5, with 8 bases lining up with TRBD1. The receptor comes from a man younger than 30 in good health. The CDR3 reads CASSDGRGRATQYF. The CDR3 DNA sequence: TGCGCCAGCAGTGATGGCAGGGGGCGGGCGACCCAGTACTTC.